The present T cell receptor (beta chain) was sequenced within a study of tumor-infiltrating lymphocytes in primary liver carcinoma. Study as a whole: Patients underwent resection of primary liver carcinoma. Productive TCRbeta reads per sample were roughly 3.5 to 8 million, not differing by tissue. Overall study results and limits: In the absence of sorting, bulk samples left CD4+ and CD8+ repertoires uncompared. Tumor top-250-clone fractions significantly exceeded those of blood (p = 0.039).

The CDR3 sequence is 16 residues long. Germline V lookup: CDR1 SQVTM, CDR2 ANQGSEA. Trimming stripped 0 bases from V and 0 bases from J, with 12 bases between. Alongside blood RNA obtained from unsorted whole blood, germline DNA was also extracted. At least ten counts were recorded for this clonotype. Its matching antigen is unknown. Making TCR beta cDNA involved approximately 520 ng total RNA and a constant-region primer. Three nested multiplex PCR rounds, a slightly modified ARM-PCR method, built the TCR beta libraries. Running roughly 10 cycles apiece, the first two PCR rounds relied on TRBV1-TRBV30 forward primers together with a C-beta reverse primer. TCRdb passed the multiplex PCR reads through MiXCR, listing each CDR3 protein once. The repertoire includes a few hundred thousand distinct CDR3 sequences, approximately 54% of them detected once, and about 18% sits in the top ten.

The chain joins TRBV29-1 to TRBJ2-1; possible D gene TRBD2, 5 bases. Source material: peripheral blood. The clonotype was recovered from a woman aged 25 to 39 with primary liver carcinoma and hepatitis B virus infection. CDR3 sequence reads: CSVEDTTGSSYNEQFF. The DNA for the CDR3 is TGCAGCGTTGAAGATACGACGGGGAGCTCCTACAATGAGCAGTTCTTC.